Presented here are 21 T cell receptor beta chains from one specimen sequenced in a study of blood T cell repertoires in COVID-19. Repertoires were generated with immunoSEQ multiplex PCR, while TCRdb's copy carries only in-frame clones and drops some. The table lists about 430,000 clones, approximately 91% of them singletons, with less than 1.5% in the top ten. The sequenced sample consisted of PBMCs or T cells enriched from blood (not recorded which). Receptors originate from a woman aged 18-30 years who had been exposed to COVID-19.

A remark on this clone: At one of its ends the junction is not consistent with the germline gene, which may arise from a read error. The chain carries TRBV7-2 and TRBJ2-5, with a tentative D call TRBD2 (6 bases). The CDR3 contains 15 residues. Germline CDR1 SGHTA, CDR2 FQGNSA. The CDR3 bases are TGTGCCAGCAGCTTGGAGGGGCTGAACCAGGAGACCCAGTACTTC. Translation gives CASSLEGLNQETQYF.

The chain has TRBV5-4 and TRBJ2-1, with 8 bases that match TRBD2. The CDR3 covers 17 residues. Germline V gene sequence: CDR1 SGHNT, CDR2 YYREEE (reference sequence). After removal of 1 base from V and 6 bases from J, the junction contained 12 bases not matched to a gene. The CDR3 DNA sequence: TGTGCCAGCAGCTTGTACTCGATAGCGGGGATTCTCAATGAGCAGTTCTTC. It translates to CASSLYSIAGILNEQFF.

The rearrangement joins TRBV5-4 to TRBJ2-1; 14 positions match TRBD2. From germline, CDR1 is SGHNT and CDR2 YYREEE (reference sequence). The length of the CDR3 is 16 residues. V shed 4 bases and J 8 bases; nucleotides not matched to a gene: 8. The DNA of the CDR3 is TGTGCCAGCAGCGTGGGACTAGCGGGAGTACAGGATGAGCAGTTCTTC. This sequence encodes CASSVGLAGVQDEQFF.

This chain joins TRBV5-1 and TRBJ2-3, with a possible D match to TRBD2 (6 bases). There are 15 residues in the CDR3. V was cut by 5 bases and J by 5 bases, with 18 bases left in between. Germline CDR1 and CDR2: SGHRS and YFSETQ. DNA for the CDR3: TGCGCCAGCAGGGAGGTGGGGACTTCATTAGATACGCAGTATTTT. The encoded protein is CASREVGTSLDTQYF.

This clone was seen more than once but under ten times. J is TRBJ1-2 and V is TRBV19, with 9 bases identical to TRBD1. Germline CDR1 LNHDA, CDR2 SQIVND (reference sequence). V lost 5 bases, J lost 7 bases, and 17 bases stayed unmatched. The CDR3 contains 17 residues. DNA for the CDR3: TGTGCCAGTAGTGCCCCCGGGACAGGGAAACGTGACTCTGGCTACACCTTC. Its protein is CASSAPGTGKRDSGYTF.

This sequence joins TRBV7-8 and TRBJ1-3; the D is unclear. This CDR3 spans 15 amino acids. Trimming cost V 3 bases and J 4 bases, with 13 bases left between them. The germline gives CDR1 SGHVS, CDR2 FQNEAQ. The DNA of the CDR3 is TGTGCCAGCAGCTTGCTTTCGGGAGAGGGAAACACCATATATTTT. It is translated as CASSLLSGEGNTIYF. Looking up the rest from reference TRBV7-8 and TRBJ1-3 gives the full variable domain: GAGVSQSPRYKVAKRGQDVALRCDPISGHVSLFWYQQALGQGPEFLTYFQNEAQLDKSGLPSDRFFAERPEGSVSTLKIQRTQQEDSAVYLCASSLLSGEGNTIYFGEGSWLTVV.

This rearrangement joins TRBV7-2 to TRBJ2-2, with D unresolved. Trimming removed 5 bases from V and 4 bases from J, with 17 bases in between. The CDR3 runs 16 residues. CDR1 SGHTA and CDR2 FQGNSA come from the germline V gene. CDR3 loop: CASSPRGWAATGELFF. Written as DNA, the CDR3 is TGTGCCAGCAGCCCACGTGGTTGGGCAGCCACCGGGGAGCTGTTTTTT. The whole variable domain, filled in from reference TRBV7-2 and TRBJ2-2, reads GAGVSQSPSNKVTEKGKDVELRCDPISGHTALYWYRQSLGQGLEFLIYFQGNSAPDKSGLPSDRFSAERTGGSVSTLTIQRTQQEDSAVYLCASSPRGWAATGELFFGEGSRLTVL.

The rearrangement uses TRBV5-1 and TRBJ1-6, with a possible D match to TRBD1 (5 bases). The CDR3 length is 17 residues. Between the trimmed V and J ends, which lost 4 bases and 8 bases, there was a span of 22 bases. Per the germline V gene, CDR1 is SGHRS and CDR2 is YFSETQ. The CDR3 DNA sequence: TGCGCCAGCAGCGAATCCCCCGGGGGGTTTGTGGATTCACCCCTCCACTTT. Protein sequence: CASSESPGGFVDSPLHF.

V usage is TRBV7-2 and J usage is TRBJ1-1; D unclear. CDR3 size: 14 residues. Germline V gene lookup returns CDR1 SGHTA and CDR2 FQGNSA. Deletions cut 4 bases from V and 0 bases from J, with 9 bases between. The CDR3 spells CASSSGWVNTEAFF. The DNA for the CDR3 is TGTGCCAGCAGCTCGGGGTGGGTGAACACTGAAGCTTTCTTT.

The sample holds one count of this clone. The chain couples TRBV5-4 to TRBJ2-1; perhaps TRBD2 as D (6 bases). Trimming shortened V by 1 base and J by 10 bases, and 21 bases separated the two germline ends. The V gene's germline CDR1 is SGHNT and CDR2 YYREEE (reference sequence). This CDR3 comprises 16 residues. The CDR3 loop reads CASSLRVADGGGEQFF. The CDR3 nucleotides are TGTGCCAGCAGCTTGCGCGTAGCGGACGGAGGTGGGGAGCAGTTCTTC.

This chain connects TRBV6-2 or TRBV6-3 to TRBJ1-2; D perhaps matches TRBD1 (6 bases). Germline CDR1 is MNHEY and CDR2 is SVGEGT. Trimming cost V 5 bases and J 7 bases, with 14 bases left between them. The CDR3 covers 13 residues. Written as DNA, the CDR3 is TGTGCCAGCAGTCTACAGGGTTTCTCTGGCTACACCTTC. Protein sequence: CASSLQGFSGYTF.

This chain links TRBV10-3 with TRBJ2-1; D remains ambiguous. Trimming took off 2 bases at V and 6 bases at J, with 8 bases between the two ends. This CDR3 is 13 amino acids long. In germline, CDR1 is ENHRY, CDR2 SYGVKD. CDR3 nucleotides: TGTGCCATCAGTGAGGGAGACTTCAATGAGCAGTTCTTC. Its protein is CAISEGDFNEQFF.

The CDR3 protein is CASSERGLVNEQFF. The CDR3 nucleotides are TGTGCCAGCAGTGAGCGGGGGCTTGTGAATGAGCAGTTCTTC. The chain carries TRBV11-1 and TRBJ2-1; 8 positions agree with TRBD2. With V trimmed by 6 bases and J by 7 bases, 8 bases remained unmatched. CDR1 and CDR2 (germline): SGHAT, FQDESV (reference sequence). The CDR3 length is 14 residues.

In DNA, the CDR3 is TGTGCCAGTAGTATATCAGGGATGAACACTGAAGCTTTCTTT. Amino acid sequence: CASSISGMNTEAFF. The chain recombines TRBV19 with TRBJ1-1; D might be TRBD1 (5 bases). Trimming took 2 bases from V and 0 from J, leaving 7 bases between them. Germline lookup yields CDR1 LNHDA and CDR2 SQIVND (reference sequence). There are 14 residues in the CDR3.

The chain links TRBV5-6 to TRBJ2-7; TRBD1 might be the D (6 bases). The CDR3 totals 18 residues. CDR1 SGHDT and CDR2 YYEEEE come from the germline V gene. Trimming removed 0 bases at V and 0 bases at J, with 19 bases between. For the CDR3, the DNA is TGTGCCAGCAGCTTGGCCGGTAGACTACGGGACACCTCCTACGAGCAGTACTTC. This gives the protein CASSLAGRLRDTSYEQYF.

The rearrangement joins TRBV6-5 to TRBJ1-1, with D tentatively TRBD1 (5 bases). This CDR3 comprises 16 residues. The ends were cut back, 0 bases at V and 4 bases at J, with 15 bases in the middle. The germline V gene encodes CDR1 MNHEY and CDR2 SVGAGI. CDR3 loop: CASSYSLRVGPTEAFF. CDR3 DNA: TGTGCCAGCAGTTACTCGCTCAGGGTGGGTCCCACTGAAGCTTTCTTT.

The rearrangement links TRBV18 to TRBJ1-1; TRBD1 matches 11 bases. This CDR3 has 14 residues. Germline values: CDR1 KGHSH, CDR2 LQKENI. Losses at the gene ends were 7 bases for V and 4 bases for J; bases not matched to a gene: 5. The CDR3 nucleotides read TGTGCCAGCTTGGGAGGGACAGGGGGCACTGAAGCTTTCTTT. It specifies CASLGGTGGTEAFF.

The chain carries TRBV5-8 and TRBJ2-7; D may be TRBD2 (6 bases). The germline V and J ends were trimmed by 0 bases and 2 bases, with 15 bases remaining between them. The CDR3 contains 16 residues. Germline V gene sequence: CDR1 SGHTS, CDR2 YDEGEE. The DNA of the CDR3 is TGTGCCAGCAGCTTGGCCCCGCGGGAATTGGCCTACGAGCAGTACTTC. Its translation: CASSLAPRELAYEQYF.

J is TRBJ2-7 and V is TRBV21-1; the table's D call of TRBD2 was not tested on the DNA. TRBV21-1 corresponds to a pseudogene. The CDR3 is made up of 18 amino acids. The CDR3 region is CASSNSKREGRSSYEQYF. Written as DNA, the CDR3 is TGTGCCAGCAGCAACAGTAAGCGGGAGGGCCGGAGCTCCTACGAGCAGTACTTC.

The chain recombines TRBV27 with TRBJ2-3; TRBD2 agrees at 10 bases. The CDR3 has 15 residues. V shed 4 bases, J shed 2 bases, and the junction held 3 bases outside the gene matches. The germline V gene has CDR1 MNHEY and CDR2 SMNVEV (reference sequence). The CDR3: CASSSSGRNTDTQYF. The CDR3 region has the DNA TGTGCCAGCAGTTCTAGCGGGAGAAACACAGATACGCAGTATTTT.

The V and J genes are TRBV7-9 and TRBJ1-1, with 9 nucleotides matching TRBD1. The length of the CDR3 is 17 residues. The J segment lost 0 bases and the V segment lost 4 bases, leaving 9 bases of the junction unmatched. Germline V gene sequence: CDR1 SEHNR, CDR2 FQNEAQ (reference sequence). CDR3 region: CASSSGGTGIMNTEAFF. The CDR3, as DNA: TGTGCCAGCAGCTCAGGTGGGACAGGGATAATGAACACTGAAGCTTTCTTT.